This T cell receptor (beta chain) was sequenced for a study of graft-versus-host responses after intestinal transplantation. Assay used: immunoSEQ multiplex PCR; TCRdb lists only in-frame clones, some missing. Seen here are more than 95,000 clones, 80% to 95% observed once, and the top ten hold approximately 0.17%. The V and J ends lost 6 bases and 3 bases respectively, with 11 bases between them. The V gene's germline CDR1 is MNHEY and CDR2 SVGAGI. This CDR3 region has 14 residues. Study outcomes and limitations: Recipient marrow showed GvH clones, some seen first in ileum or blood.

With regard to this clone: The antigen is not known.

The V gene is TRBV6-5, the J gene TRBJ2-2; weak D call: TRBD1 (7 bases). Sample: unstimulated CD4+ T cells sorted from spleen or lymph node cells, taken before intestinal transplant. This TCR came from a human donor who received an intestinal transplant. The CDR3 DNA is TGTGCCAGCAGGCGGGACAGAGACACCGGGGAGCTGTTTTTT. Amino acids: CASRRDRDTGELFF.